Listed here are 14 T cell receptor beta chains from one sample, sequenced in a study of regulatory T cells in long-lasting Graves disease. Libraries of TCR beta came from iRepertoire HTBI primers plus Arm-PCR of CDR3 regions. TCRdb ran MiXCR on the multiplex PCR reads and lists one entry per CDR3 protein. The sample comprises 520,000 or so distinct CDR3 sequences, 12% of which are singletons, and 8.9% rests with the top ten. Time point denoted: newly diagnosed GD, antithyroid drugs for less than 3 months. PBMC RNA was the source of the TCR library. The same specimen was also included in a second study, on T cells in Graves' hyperthyroidism and ophthalmopathy.

The sample in question was peripheral blood mononuclear cells (PBMCs), obtained at new diagnosis, from a patient treated with antithyroid drugs. The receptors were sampled from a woman aged 30 to 39 with Graves disease.

This clonotype was seen many times. The chain combines TRBV2 with TRBJ2-7, with 9 bases identical to TRBD1. The CDR3 covers 14 residues. CDR1 is SNHLY and CDR2 is FYNNEI in the germline V gene. The junction had 8 bases not matched to a gene; V was cut back by 8 bases and J by 3 bases. The CDR3 DNA sequence: TGTGCCAGCGAGCGGACAGGGGAGGTCTACGAGCAGTACTTC. Translated: CASERTGEVYEQYF.

This clonotype came up many times. The chain combines TRBV3-1 with TRBJ1-2; 10 nucleotides match TRBD1. Losses at the gene ends were 11 bases for V and 7 bases for J; bases not matched to a gene: 16. The CDR3 is 15 residues long. CDR1 is LGHDT, CDR2 YNNKEL, per germline (reference sequence). The CDR3 coding sequence is TGTGCCGCCGTAGGGACTGGACAGGGGGATCGTGGCTACACCTTC. Protein: CAAVGTGQGDRGYTF.

The rearrangement links TRBV11-2 to TRBJ2-7, with D possibly TRBD2 on 5 matching bases. CDR1 and CDR2 from the germline V gene are SGHAT and FQNNGV. Trimming removed 5 bases from V and 7 bases from J, with 18 bases in between. The CDR3 is 14 amino acids. The CDR3 sequence is CASSPNGIEWEQYF. The DNA of the CDR3 is TGTGCCAGCAGCCCTAACGGGATAGAGTGGGAGCAGTACTTC.

Ten or more counts support this clonotype. The rearrangement uses TRBV20-1 and TRBJ2-7; D remains ambiguous. CDR3 size: 16 residues. The germline V and J ends were trimmed by 0 bases and 3 bases, with 18 bases remaining between them. CDR1 and CDR2 from the germline V gene are DFQATT and SNEGSKA (reference sequence). CDR3 region: CSAREILLPVDYEQYF. The DNA for the CDR3 is TGCAGTGCTAGAGAAATTCTCCTACCGGTAGACTACGAGCAGTACTTC.

Many counts were recorded for this clonotype. This chain links TRBV19 with TRBJ2-1, with TRBD2 matching 8 bases. CDR3 length equals 19 residues. Looked up from germline, CDR1 is LNHDA and CDR2 is SQIVND (reference sequence). V dropped 4 bases and J dropped 2; count of bases not matched to a gene: 16. CDR3 sequence: CASSTLHKNLAGPYNEQFF. CDR3 DNA: TGTGCCAGTAGTACCCTTCATAAAAATCTAGCGGGTCCCTACAATGAGCAGTTCTTC. The full variable domain, completed using reference TRBV19 and TRBJ2-1, is DGGITQSPKYLFRKEGQNVTLSCEQNLNHDAMYWYRQDPGQGLRLIYYSQIVNDFQKGDIAEGYSVSREKKESFPLTVTSAQKNPTAFYLCASSTLHKNLAGPYNEQFFGPGTRLTVL.

This clonotype was seen more than once but under ten times. The chain couples TRBV6-1 to TRBJ1-2; possibly TRBD1 for D (6 bases). Germline loops: CDR1 MNHNS, CDR2 SASEGT. V was cut by 6 bases and J by 3 bases, with 11 bases left in between. The CDR3 extends over 13 amino acids. The CDR3 DNA follows: TGTGCCAGCAGAACAGACAGGTACTATGGCTACACCTTC. Protein sequence: CASRTDRYYGYTF.

This clonotype was detected a few times. The CDR3 bases are TGCAGTGCTAGAGATCCCGCGGGGCGATACAATGAGCAGTTCTTC. It specifies CSARDPAGRYNEQFF. V is TRBV20-1 and J is TRBJ2-1, with a possible D match to TRBD2 (6 bases). The CDR3 is 15 residues long. Trimming shortened V by 0 bases and J by 4 bases, and 13 bases separated the two germline ends. The germline CDR1 and CDR2 sequences are DFQATT and SNEGSKA (reference sequence).

Many counts were recorded for this clonotype. The V call is TRBV15, the J call TRBJ1-1; no firm D call. Trimming took off 1 base at V and 5 bases at J, with 8 bases between the two ends. Germline assignment: CDR1 LNHNV and CDR2 YYDKDF (reference sequence). CDR3 size: 13 residues. The CDR3: CATSRGPRTEAFF. The CDR3 coding sequence is TGTGCCACCAGCAGAGGACCGAGAACTGAAGCTTTCTTT.

The table lists this clonotype with a few counts. The chain employs TRBV27 and TRBJ1-1, with a weak D call TRBD1 (5 bases). Trimming shortened V by 5 bases and J by 2 bases, and 15 bases separated the two germline ends. The CDR3 contains 15 residues. Germline CDR1 and CDR2: MNHEY and SMNVEV (reference sequence). DNA of the CDR3: TGTGCCAGCAGTCGGGGGATCATCCTAAACACTGAAGCTTTCTTT. This codes for CASSRGIILNTEAFF.

The rearrangement joins TRBV19 to TRBJ1-2; 7 bases match TRBD1. V was pared by 2 bases and J by 8 bases, with 11 bases of the junction left unmatched. Germline CDR1 LNHDA, CDR2 SQIVND (reference sequence). There are 15 residues in the CDR3. CDR3 protein: CASSILKGAKLGYTF. CDR3 bases: TGTGCCAGTAGTATACTTAAGGGGGCAAAGTTGGGCTACACCTTC.

The chain is built from TRBV12-5 and TRBJ1-1; D is unclear. The CDR3 has 13 residues. Deletions cut 7 bases from V and 7 bases from J, with 16 bases between. CDR1 is LGHNT, CDR2 FRNRAP, per germline. As DNA, the CDR3 is TGTGCTAGTGCCCCGGGAGGCGAGAATGAAGCTTTCTTT. This translates into CASAPGGENEAFF.

This clonotype has at least ten counts. The chain uses TRBV11-2 and TRBJ2-5; D is tentatively TRBD1 or TRBD2 (5 bases each). V lost 6 bases, J lost 4 bases, and 12 bases lay in between. The CDR3 consists of 13 residues. Germline assignment: CDR1 SGHAT and CDR2 FQNNGV. The CDR3 DNA follows: TGTGCCAGCAGTCACATGGGGGTAGAGACCCAGTACTTC. Residues: CASSHMGVETQYF.

In its sample, this clonotype was seen a few times. The chain recombines TRBV6-5 with TRBJ2-1; 8 nucleotides line up with TRBD2. The trim removed 1 base at V and 3 bases at J, leaving 5 bases unmatched. Looked up from germline, CDR1 is MNHEY and CDR2 is SVGAGI. The CDR3 is 16 residues long. The CDR3 sequence: CASSYFLAGDYNEQFF. The CDR3 DNA is TGTGCCAGCAGTTACTTTCTAGCGGGCGACTACAATGAGCAGTTCTTC.

The chain has TRBV11-3 and TRBJ2-3; 8 bases are a match to TRBD1. The length of the CDR3 is 15 residues. Germline lookup yields CDR1 SGHNT and CDR2 YENEEA. V lost 4 bases and J lost 8; bases outside the gene matches: 11. CDR3 DNA sequence: TGTGCCAGCAGCTACAAACAGGGGGGACCTGGTACGCAGTATTTT. Translating gives CASSYKQGGPGTQYF.